Each of the 5 T cell receptor beta chains below was sequenced from the same sample in a study of T-cell memory formation after mild COVID-19. TCRdb reprocessed the 5' RACE reads with MiXCR, giving one entry per CDR3 protein. The repertoire consists of fewer than 600,000 distinct CDR3 sequences, with about a fifth occurring once and the leading ten covering about 8.2%. Sequencing was done on a sample of PBMCs or a T cell subset sorted from them (not recorded which). The receptors come from an adult woman who had mild COVID-19 (a few samples of this study predate the infection). Cell type and time point are not known.

This clonotype was counted a few times. The chain links TRBV23-1 to TRBJ2-7, with unresolved D. TRBV23-1 is an ORF, and what it does is uncertain. V was pared by 11 bases and J by 4 bases, with 21 bases between. CDR3 length: 14 residues. The CDR3: CACVPMGGVYEQYF. The CDR3 nucleotides read TGCGCCTGTGTCCCTATGGGCGGAGTGTACGAGCAGTACTTC.

This clonotype was seen a handful of times. V is TRBV4-3 and J is TRBJ2-2; 8 bases line up with TRBD1. V dropped 3 bases and J dropped 1; count of bases not matched to a gene: 1. The CDR3 covers 15 residues. Germline V lookup: CDR1 LGHNA, CDR2 YSLEER. The CDR3: CASSQGTGNTGELFF. The CDR3, as DNA: TGCGCCAGCAGCCAGGGGACAGGGAACACCGGGGAGCTGTTTTTT.

This clonotype came up a few times. The rearrangement joins TRBV7-8 to TRBJ2-1; D possibly corresponds to TRBD2 (6 bases). V was shortened by 7 bases and J by 10 bases, with 23 bases between the two germline ends. Germline V gene sequence: CDR1 SGHVS, CDR2 FQNEAQ. The CDR3 extends over 15 amino acids. The CDR3 loop is CASTTPPPGLPEQFF. DNA of the CDR3: TGTGCCAGCACGACCCCGCCGCCGGGACTTCCCGAGCAGTTCTTC.

The rearrangement uses TRBV30 and TRBJ1-1; unclear D gene. The CDR3 has 13 residues. Per the germline V gene, CDR1 is GTSNPN and CDR2 is SVGIG (reference sequence). V was clipped by 4 bases and J by 8 bases, with 17 bases between them. For the CDR3, the DNA is TGTGCCTGGAAGGGAGGTGGGAATGTAGAAGCTTTCTTT. This encodes CAWKGGGNVEAFF.

The rearrangement uses TRBV3-1 and TRBJ2-7; tentatively, D is TRBD2 (5 bases). The germline V and J ends were trimmed by 3 bases and 4 bases, with 16 bases remaining between them. The CDR3 loop spans 15 amino acids. CDR1 is LGHDT and CDR2 is YNNKEL in the germline V gene (reference sequence). CDR3: CASSQRGLGGYEQYF. In nucleotides, the CDR3 is TGTGCCAGCAGCCAGCGAGGCCTTGGAGGTTACGAGCAGTACTTC.